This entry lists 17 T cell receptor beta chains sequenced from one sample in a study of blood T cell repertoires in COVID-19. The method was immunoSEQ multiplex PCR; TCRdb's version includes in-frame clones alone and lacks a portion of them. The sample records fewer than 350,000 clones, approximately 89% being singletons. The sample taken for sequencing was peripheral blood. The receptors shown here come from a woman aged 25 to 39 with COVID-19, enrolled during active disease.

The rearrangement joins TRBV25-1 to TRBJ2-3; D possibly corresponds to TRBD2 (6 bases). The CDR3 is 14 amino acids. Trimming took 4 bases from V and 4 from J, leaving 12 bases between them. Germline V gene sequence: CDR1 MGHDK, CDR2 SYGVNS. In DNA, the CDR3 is TGTGCCAGCAGTGCCCTAGGGAGGTCAGATACGCAGTATTTT. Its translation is CASSALGRSDTQYF.

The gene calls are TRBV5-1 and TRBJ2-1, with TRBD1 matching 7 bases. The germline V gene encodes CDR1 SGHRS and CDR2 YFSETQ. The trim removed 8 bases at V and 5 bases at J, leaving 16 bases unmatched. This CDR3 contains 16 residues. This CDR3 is CASSKRPGQRDNEQFF. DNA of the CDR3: TGCGCCAGTTCAAAACGACCGGGACAGAGAGACAATGAGCAGTTCTTC. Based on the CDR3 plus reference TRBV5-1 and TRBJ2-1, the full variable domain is KAGVTQTPRYLIKTRGQQVTLSCSPISGHRSVSWYQQTPGQGLQFLFEYFSETQRNKGNFPGRFSGRQFSNSRSEMNVSTLELGDSALYLCASSKRPGQRDNEQFFGPGTRLTVL.

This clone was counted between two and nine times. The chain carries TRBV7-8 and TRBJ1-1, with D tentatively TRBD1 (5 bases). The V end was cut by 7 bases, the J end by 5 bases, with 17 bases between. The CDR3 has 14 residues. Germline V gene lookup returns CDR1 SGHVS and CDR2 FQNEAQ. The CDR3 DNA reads TGTGCCAGCAAGGAGGGACGTCTGGGGACTGAAGCTTTCTTT. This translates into CASKEGRLGTEAFF.

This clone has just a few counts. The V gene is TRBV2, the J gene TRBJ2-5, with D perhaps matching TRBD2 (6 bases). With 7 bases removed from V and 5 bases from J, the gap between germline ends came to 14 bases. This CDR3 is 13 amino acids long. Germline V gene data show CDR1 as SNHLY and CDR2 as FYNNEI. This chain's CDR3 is CASTRDSRETQYF. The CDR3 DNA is TGTGCCAGCACCCGGGACTCGAGGGAGACCCAGTACTTC.

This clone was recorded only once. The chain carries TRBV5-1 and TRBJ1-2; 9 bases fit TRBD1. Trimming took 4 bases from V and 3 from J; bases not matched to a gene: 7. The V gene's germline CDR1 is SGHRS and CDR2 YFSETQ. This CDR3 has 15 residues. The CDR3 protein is CASSPGTGSHYGYTF. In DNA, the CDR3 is TGCGCCAGCAGCCCAGGGACAGGGAGCCACTATGGCTACACCTTC.

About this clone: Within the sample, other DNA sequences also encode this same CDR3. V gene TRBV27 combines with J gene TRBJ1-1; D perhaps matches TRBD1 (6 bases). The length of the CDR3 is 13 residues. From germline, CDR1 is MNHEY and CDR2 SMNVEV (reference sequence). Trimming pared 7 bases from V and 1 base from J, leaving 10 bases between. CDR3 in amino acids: CASNKQGNTEAFF. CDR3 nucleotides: TGTGCCAGCAATAAACAGGGGAACACTGAAGCTTTCTTT.

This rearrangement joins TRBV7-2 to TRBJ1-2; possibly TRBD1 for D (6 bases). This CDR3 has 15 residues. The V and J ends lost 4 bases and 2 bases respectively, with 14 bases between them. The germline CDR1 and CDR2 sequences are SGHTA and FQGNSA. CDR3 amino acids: CASSSGHPRNYGYTF. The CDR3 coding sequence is TGTGCCAGCAGCTCGGGACACCCGAGAAACTATGGCTACACCTTC.

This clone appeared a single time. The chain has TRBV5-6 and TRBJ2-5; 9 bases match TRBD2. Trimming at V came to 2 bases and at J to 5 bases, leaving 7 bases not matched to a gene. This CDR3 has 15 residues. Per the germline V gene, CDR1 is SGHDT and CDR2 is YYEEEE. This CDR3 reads CASSFLSGGRETQYF. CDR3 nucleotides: TGTGCCAGCAGCTTTTTGAGCGGGGGGCGGGAGACCCAGTACTTC.

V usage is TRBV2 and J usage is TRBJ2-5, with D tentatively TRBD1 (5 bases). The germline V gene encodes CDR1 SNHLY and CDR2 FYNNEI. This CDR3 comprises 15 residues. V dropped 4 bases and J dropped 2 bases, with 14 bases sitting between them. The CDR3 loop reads CASSGQPGYQETQYF. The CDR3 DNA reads TGTGCCAGCAGTGGACAGCCAGGGTATCAAGAGACCCAGTACTTC.

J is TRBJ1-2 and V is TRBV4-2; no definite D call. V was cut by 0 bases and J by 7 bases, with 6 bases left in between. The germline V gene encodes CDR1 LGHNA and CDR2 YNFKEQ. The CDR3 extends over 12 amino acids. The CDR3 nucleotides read TGTGCCAGCAGCCAAGATCAGGCTGGCTACACCTTC. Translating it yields CASSQDQAGYTF.

This CDR3 reads CAWSVDGGANEQFF. The CDR3 nucleotides are TGTGCCTGGAGTGTAGACGGCGGGGCCAATGAGCAGTTCTTC. The chain combines TRBV30 with TRBJ2-1; the D gene is possibly TRBD2 (6 bases). The CDR3 is made up of 14 amino acids. The germline V gene encodes CDR1 GTSNPN and CDR2 SVGIG (reference sequence). Trimming stripped 0 bases from V and 6 bases from J, with 12 bases between.

The CDR3 protein is CASSPRVGQGFYEQYF. In nucleotides, the CDR3 is TGTGCCAGCAGCCCGAGGGTCGGACAGGGCTTCTACGAGCAGTACTTC. The chain carries TRBV5-4 and TRBJ2-7, with 8 nucleotides matching TRBD1. The V and J ends lost 4 bases and 3 bases, in that order; junction bases with no gene match: 12. Per germline, CDR1 SGHNT and CDR2 YYREEE (reference sequence). This CDR3 is 16 amino acids long.

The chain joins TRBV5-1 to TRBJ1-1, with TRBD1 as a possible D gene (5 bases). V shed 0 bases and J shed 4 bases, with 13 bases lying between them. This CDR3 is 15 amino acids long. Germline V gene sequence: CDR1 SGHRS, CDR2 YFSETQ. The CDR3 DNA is TGCGCCAGCAGCTTGGAAAGGGGCGCGGTCACTGAAGCTTTCTTT. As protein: CASSLERGAVTEAFF.

The CDR3 sequence is CASSQTTGEAPLAKNIQYF. The CDR3 nucleotides are TGTGCCAGCAGCCAAACGACAGGGGAAGCACCCTTAGCCAAAAACATTCAGTACTTC. V is TRBV28 and J is TRBJ2-4, with 8 bases lining up with TRBD1. The CDR3 contains 19 residues. Germline lookup yields CDR1 MDHEN and CDR2 SYDVKM. The V gene end was trimmed by 6 bases and the J gene end by 0 bases; junction bases not matched to a gene: 16.

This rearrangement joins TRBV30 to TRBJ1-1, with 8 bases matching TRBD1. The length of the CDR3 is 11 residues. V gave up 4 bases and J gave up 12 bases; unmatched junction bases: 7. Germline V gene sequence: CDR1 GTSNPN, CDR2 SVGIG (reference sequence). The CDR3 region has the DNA TGTGCCTGGACCCGGGACAGGCTTACTTTCTTT. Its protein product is CAWTRDRLTFF.

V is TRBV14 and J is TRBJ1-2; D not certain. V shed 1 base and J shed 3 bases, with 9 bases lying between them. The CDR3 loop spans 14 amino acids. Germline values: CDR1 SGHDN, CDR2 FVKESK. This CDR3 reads CASSQGVGYYGYTF. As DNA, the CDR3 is TGTGCCAGCAGCCAAGGCGTCGGGTACTATGGCTACACCTTC.

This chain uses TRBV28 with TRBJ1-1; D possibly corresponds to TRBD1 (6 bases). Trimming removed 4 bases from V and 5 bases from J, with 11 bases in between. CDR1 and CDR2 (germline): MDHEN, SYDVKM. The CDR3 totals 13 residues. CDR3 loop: CASSWGQGTEAFF. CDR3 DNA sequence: TGTGCCAGCAGTTGGGGGCAGGGAACTGAAGCTTTCTTT.